This T cell receptor (beta chain) was captured by sequencing in a study of blood T cells in healthy people across ages. Combining a sample-barcoded 5' primer with a J-beta primer mix, a second PCR ran for roughly 7 to 12 cycles. Each single sample gave us at least 3 million CDR3-containing paired-end reads. MiXCR, run by TCRdb on the 5' RACE reads, gives a single entry per CDR3 protein. Found here are some 710,000 distinct CDR3 sequences, 22% of them singletons; the top ten hold 22%. CDR3 length equals 13 residues. Germline V gene sequence: CDR1 MNHNY, CDR2 SVGAGI (reference sequence). Trimming cost V 6 bases and J 7 bases, with 12 bases left between them. Study findings and constraints: Age advanced and TCR beta diversity per million T cells fell, roughly linearly. The long-lived group displayed more naive CD4+ cells, plus higher diversity, than the aged donors did.

The sample providers were healthy Caucasian people from Russia, aged about 6 to 95. With respect to this clonotype: No antigen is known for it.

The sample taken for sequencing was blood. This sequence originates from a man between 65 and 79 years old in good health. The chain uses TRBV6-6 and TRBJ2-2; D possibly corresponds to TRBD1 (5 bases). The CDR3 DNA sequence: TGTGCCAGCAGCGGCAGGGCTATCGGGGAGCTGTTTTTT. Protein product: CASSGRAIGELFF.